This TCR beta chain was identified in a study of blood T cell repertoires in COVID-19. Study information: Italy, Spain and the United States were the sources of the convalescent and acute COVID-19 samples. Sample material is recorded as cDNA or gDNA derived from T cells, B-cell-depleted T cells, or PBMCs.

Source study methods: Reference gene primer amplification yielded estimated nucleated cell counts. Using immunoSEQ multiplex PCR, the repertoire was profiled, and TCRdb retains in-frame clones only, with some absent. V and J calls and clone size are as listed in that table; D and trimming were resolved from the DNA. The sample shows around 74,000 clones, around 90% of them seen only once. This CDR3 spans 14 amino acids. V dropped 5 bases and J dropped 5 bases, with 14 bases sitting between them. CDR1 and CDR2 (germline): MNHEY, SVGAGI. This chain joins TRBV6-5 and TRBJ2-3; D is unclear. The sequence derives from a man between 25 and 39 years old with acute or convalescent COVID-19. The sequencing input was peripheral blood. The CDR3 is CASSLLESQDTQYF. The CDR3, as DNA: TGTGCCAGCAGTCTTCTAGAATCCCAAGATACGCAGTATTTT.